These 3 T cell receptor beta chains were sequenced from one sample in a study of shared clonotypes between healthy human individuals. Sequenced by immunoSEQ multiplex PCR; TCRdb stores in-frame clones only, minus some. The sample holds over 2 million clones, around 92% seen once. Sequenced input: naive CD4+ T cells from PBMCs. As for subset: CD45RA+ positively selected. These TCRs come from a man between 18 and 29 years old in good health. Some clones in this sample may be carry-over from other donors' samples.

The gene calls are TRBV13 and TRBJ2-1; 11 nucleotides align to TRBD2. Germline lookup yields CDR1 PRHDT and CDR2 FYEKMQ (reference sequence). With 6 bases clipped from V and 13 bases from J, the junction kept 8 bases outside the gene matches. The CDR3 has 13 residues. CDR3: CASRARLAGPQFF. The CDR3 bases are TGTGCCAGCAGGGCGAGACTAGCGGGACCACAGTTCTTC.

Worth noting for this clone: Additional DNA sequences in this sample encode the identical CDR3. The chain uses TRBV7-3 and TRBJ1-1, with D possibly being TRBD1 (5 bases). The CDR3 is made up of 14 amino acids. The V end lost 2 bases, the J end lost 0 bases, and 7 bases lay between the germline ends. CDR1 is SGHTA, CDR2 FQGTGA, per germline. The CDR3 nucleotides are TGTGCCAGCAGCTTAGCGGGGCTGAACACTGAAGCTTTCTTT. Translating gives CASSLAGLNTEAFF.

With respect to this clone: The identical CDR3 is also encoded by other nucleotide sequences in the sample. V and J are TRBV5-1 and TRBJ1-2; D ambiguous. The CDR3 consists of 14 residues. V was clipped by 3 bases and J by 2 bases, with 11 bases between them. Germline V lookup: CDR1 SGHRS, CDR2 YFSETQ. CDR3 in DNA: TGCGCCAGCAGCTCCAGGACGGGGAACTATGGCTACACCTTC. It yields the protein CASSSRTGNYGYTF.